The T cell receptor beta chain described here comes from a study of shared clonotypes between healthy human individuals. CD45RO-negative, CCR7-selected cells formed the naive CD8 fraction, which excluded terminally differentiated effector memory CD45RA+ cells. Assay: immunoSEQ multiplex PCR; the TCRdb copy retains only in-frame clones and omits some. The sample lists around 2,100,000 clones; about 95% were seen once. CDR3 length equals 14 residues. The V gene's germline CDR1 is SGHDT and CDR2 YYEEEE. Germline trimming cut 2 bases from V and 8 bases from J; bases unmatched to any gene: 5. Material: naive CD8+ T cells sorted from blood. The TCR sequence derives from a man between 18 and 35 years old in good health. The V and J genes are TRBV5-6 and TRBJ2-1, with 9 bases aligning to TRBD2. The CDR3 nucleotides are TGTGCCAGCAGCTTATTAGCGGGGGACCATGAGCAGTTCTTC. Protein sequence: CASSLLAGDHEQFF.